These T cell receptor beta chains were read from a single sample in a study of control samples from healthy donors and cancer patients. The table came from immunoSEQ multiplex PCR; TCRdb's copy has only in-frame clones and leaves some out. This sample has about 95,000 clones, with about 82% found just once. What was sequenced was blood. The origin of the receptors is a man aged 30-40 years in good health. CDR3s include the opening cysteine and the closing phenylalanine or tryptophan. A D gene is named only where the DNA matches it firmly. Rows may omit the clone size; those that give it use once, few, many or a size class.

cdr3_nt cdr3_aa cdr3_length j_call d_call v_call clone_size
TGTGCCAGCAAGCAGATTGACCGCTCCTACGAGCAGTACTTC CASKQIDRSYEQYF 14 TRBJ2-7 - TRBV2 -
TGTGCCAGCAGGGTACAGGGAAGCTATGGCTACACCTTC CASRVQGSYGYTF 13 TRBJ1-2 - TRBV12-3/TRBV12-4 -
TGTGCCAGCTCGCGAGACAGGGCCTGGGGTGAAAAACTGTTTTTT CASSRDRAWGEKLFF 15 TRBJ1-4 TRBD1 TRBV18 -
TGTGCCAGCAGGACAGGGGGCAAAAGCTACACCTTC CASRTGGKSYTF 12 TRBJ1-2 TRBD1 TRBV6-5 -
TGTGCCACCAGGACAGGGAACGAGCAGTACTTC CATRTGNEQYF 11 TRBJ2-7 TRBD1 TRBV10-3 -
TGTGCCAGCAGCCAAGATCCAGGCGGAACTGCAACTAATGAAAAACTGTTTTTT CASSQDPGGTATNEKLFF 18 TRBJ1-4 - TRBV4-2 -
TGTGCCAGCAGCGTAGGACAGGCCATGAACACTGAAGCTTTCTTT CASSVGQAMNTEAFF 15 TRBJ1-1 TRBD1 TRBV13 -
TGTGCCAGCAGCCTCCGGCACACCATATATTTT CASSLRHTIYF 11 TRBJ1-3 - TRBV28 -
TGTGCCAGCGTGGACGACTGGTACGAGCAGTACTTC CASVDDWYEQYF 12 TRBJ2-7 - TRBV6-5 -
TGTGCCATCACTGCCAGTATGAGTAATTCACCCCTCCACTTT CAITASMSNSPLHF 14 TRBJ1-6 - TRBV10-3 -
TGTGCCAGCAGCCTAGATCAGGGACGGGCCCCAGCTGGAAACACCATATATTTT CASSLDQGRAPAGNTIYF 18 TRBJ1-3 - TRBV4-2 -
TGTGCCAGCAGCTCAAGCGGGGGGTCTTACTACGAGCAGTACTTC CASSSSGGSYYEQYF 15 TRBJ2-7 TRBD2 TRBV11-2 -
TGTGCCAGCAGCTTCCAAGAGACCCAGTACTTC CASSFQETQYF 11 TRBJ2-5 - TRBV13 -
TGTGCCTGGAGTAGGGCGGAGAGCTATGGCTACACCTTC CAWSRAESYGYTF 13 TRBJ1-2 - TRBV30 -
TGTGCCAGCAGTGCCCCGGGACAGGCTAACTATGGCTACACCTTC CASSAPGQANYGYTF 15 TRBJ1-2 TRBD1 TRBV6-7 -
TGTGCCAGCAGCTGGGCCTGGAGCGGAGAATACAATGAGCAGTTCTTC CASSWAWSGEYNEQFF 16 TRBJ2-1 - TRBV5-5 -
TGTGCCAGCAGCGGCCCAGGCGTCCGCGAGCAGTACTTC CASSGPGVREQYF 13 TRBJ2-7 - TRBV7-2 -
TGTGCTAGTGGGTCCCCGGGACAGGATAACTATGGCTACACCTTC CASGSPGQDNYGYTF 15 TRBJ1-2 TRBD1 TRBV12-5 once
TGTGCCAGCAGGTTACAGGGTCGGGGGCTAAACATTCAGTACTTC CASRLQGRGLNIQYF 15 TRBJ2-4 - TRBV2 -
TGTGCCAGCAGCCAAGATCGGGGGACCGGCAATCAGCCCCAGCATTTT CASSQDRGTGNQPQHF 16 TRBJ1-5 - TRBV4-2 -
TGTGCCAGCAGCCGACAGCAGAACACTGAAGCTTTCTTT CASSRQQNTEAFF 13 TRBJ1-1 - TRBV7-3 -
TGTGCCACCGCCCTCCAGGGGAGCTATGGCTACACCTTC CATALQGSYGYTF 13 TRBJ1-2 - TRBV7-2 few
TGTGCCACCAGTGACCGGGGGGGCCTGGACAATGAGCAGTTCTTC CATSDRGGLDNEQFF 15 TRBJ2-1 TRBD2 TRBV24-1 medium-sized
TGCGCCAGCAGCCAACGGGGCCAGGGACCCTTGAACACCGGGGAGCTGTTTTTT CASSQRGQGPLNTGELFF 18 TRBJ2-2 - TRBV4-1 -
TGTGCCAGCAGTTGGGGAGTCAGGGCTGGAAACACCATATATTTT CASSWGVRAGNTIYF 15 TRBJ1-3 - TRBV6-5 once
TGTGCCAGCAGCTTCTCCGCAGGCTCCTACGAGCAGTACTTC CASSFSAGSYEQYF 14 TRBJ2-7 - TRBV5-5 -
TGTGCCAGCAGCTTGGGGGACGGAGAAAACTATGGCTACACCTTC CASSLGDGENYGYTF 15 TRBJ1-2 - TRBV5-8 once
TGTGCCAGTAGTTCCTCGCCGACAGGGGGTAGTGAAAAACTGTTTTTT CASSSSPTGGSEKLFF 16 TRBJ1-4 TRBD1 TRBV19 -
TGTGCCAGCATTAGTGACAGGGTTGTCGGAAAACTGTTTTTT CASISDRVVGKLFF 14 TRBJ1-4 TRBD1 TRBV6-5 -
TGTGCCAGCAGCTCGGCAGCCGAGACCCAGTACTTC CASSSAAETQYF 12 TRBJ2-5 - TRBV7-9 -
TGTGCCAGCAGCTTGGCCCGGACAGGGAACTACGAGCAGTACTTC CASSLARTGNYEQYF 15 TRBJ2-7 TRBD1 TRBV5-4 few
TGTGCCAGCAGCCCCCACGGACAGGCAGCCTACGAGCAGTACTTC CASSPHGQAAYEQYF 15 TRBJ2-7 - TRBV21-1 -
TGTGCCAGCAGTTACGGTCAGCTGTATGGCTACACCTTC CASSYGQLYGYTF 13 TRBJ1-2 - TRBV6-2/TRBV6-3 -
TGTGCCAGCAGCCCGGGACAGACTACGAACACTGAAGCTTTCTTT CASSPGQTTNTEAFF 15 TRBJ1-1 TRBD1 TRBV5-4 -
TGTGCCAGCAGCCCCGGGACAGTTGTGGATTCACCCCTCCACTTT CASSPGTVVDSPLHF 15 TRBJ1-6 TRBD1 TRBV7-9 -
TGCAGCGTTGAAGATCGGGCAGGAGGAAACACCATATATTTT CSVEDRAGGNTIYF 14 TRBJ1-3 - TRBV29-1 -
TGTGCCAGCAGCCCTGGACAGCAAGAGACCCAGTACTTC CASSPGQQETQYF 13 TRBJ2-5 - TRBV7-7 -
TGTGCCAGCAGCGTAGGGCAGGGGGCTAGCACAGATACGCAGTATTTT CASSVGQGASTDTQYF 16 TRBJ2-3 TRBD1 TRBV9 -
TGCGCCCGCAGGGGGGCGAGCGGGGGTATCAACAATGAGCAGTTCTTC CARRGASGGINNEQFF 16 TRBJ2-1 - TRBV5-1 few
TGCGCCAGCAGCTTGGACATTAATCAGCCCCAGCATTTT CASSLDINQPQHF 13 TRBJ1-5 - TRBV5-1 once
TGTGCCAGTAGTAATGGGGTGAACACTGAAGCTTTCTTT CASSNGVNTEAFF 13 TRBJ1-1 - TRBV19 -
TGTGCCAGCAGCCCCCCCGGGGAAGAGACCCAGTACTTC CASSPPGEETQYF 13 TRBJ2-5 - TRBV3-1/TRBV3-2 once
TGTGCCAGCAGCAAAGGACAGGGTTTCCGTGAGCAGTTCTTC CASSKGQGFREQFF 14 TRBJ2-1 TRBD1 TRBV7-2 few
TGTGCCAGCAGCTTAGCAGGGGGTTATGGCTACACCTTC CASSLAGGYGYTF 13 TRBJ1-2 TRBD1 TRBV11-2 -
TGTGCCAGCAGCTCCGGGACGACTAATTCACCCCTCCACTTT CASSSGTTNSPLHF 14 TRBJ1-6 - TRBV9 -
TGTGCCAGCAGTGAGGGAAATTTGTACAATGAGCAGTTCTTC CASSEGNLYNEQFF 14 TRBJ2-1 - TRBV5-5 -
TGTGCCACCAGCAGAGAATCTCCTTGGGACGCCTCAGATACGCAGTATTTT CATSRESPWDASDTQYF 17 TRBJ2-3 - TRBV15 -
TGCGCCAGCAGCTTGGGTCCGAGCTCCTACGAGCAGTACTTC CASSLGPSSYEQYF 14 TRBJ2-7 - TRBV5-1 -
TGCAGCGCCAGGGAAAACGAGCAGTACTTC CSARENEQYF 10 TRBJ2-7 - TRBV29-1 -
TGTGCCAGCAGCCCCGGCCCAGATACGCAGTATTTT CASSPGPDTQYF 12 TRBJ2-3 - TRBV16 -
TGTGCCAGCAGCTCCGGGACTAGGAGAACTGAAGCTTTCTTT CASSSGTRRTEAFF 14 TRBJ1-1 - TRBV14 -